Shown below are 15 T cell receptor beta chains from a single sample sequenced in a study of T-cell memory formation after mild COVID-19. TCRdb redid the calling of the 5' RACE reads with MiXCR, one entry per CDR3 protein. The sample includes hundreds of thousands of distinct CDR3 sequences, 15% to 20% of them seen just once. Sequenced sample: PBMCs or a T cell subset sorted from them (not recorded which). The receptors come from an adult woman who had mild COVID-19 (a few samples of this study predate the infection). Cell type and time point are not known.

The rearrangement links TRBV11-2 to TRBJ2-1; 7 bases match TRBD2. CDR3 length: 16 amino acids. Germline trimming cut 5 bases from V and 9 bases from J; bases unmatched to any gene: 16. Germline V gene lookup returns CDR1 SGHAT and CDR2 FQNNGV. CDR3 loop: CASSPTRASGVGEQFF. CDR3 nucleotide sequence: TGTGCCAGCAGCCCCACCCGGGCTAGCGGAGTGGGTGAGCAGTTCTTC.

This clonotype was seen only a few times. V is TRBV7-9 and J is TRBJ2-5, with D tentatively TRBD2 (6 bases). Germline V CDR1 and CDR2: SEHNR, FQNEAQ (reference sequence). The CDR3 extends over 16 amino acids. The ends were cut back, 3 bases at V and 2 bases at J, with 16 bases in the middle. This CDR3 reads CASSFRLASIQETQYF. CDR3 nucleotides: TGTGCCAGCAGCTTCCGTCTAGCGAGTATTCAAGAGACCCAGTACTTC.

This chain connects TRBV2 to TRBJ2-5, with TRBD2 identical over 10 bases. The length of the CDR3 is 14 residues. Germline-derived CDR1 and CDR2 are SNHLY and FYNNEI. J lost 2 bases, V lost 4 bases, and 1 base had no gene match. The CDR3 sequence: CASSASGGQETQYF. For the CDR3, the DNA is TGTGCCAGCAGTGCTAGCGGGGGACAAGAGACCCAGTACTTC.

V is TRBV5-1 and J is TRBJ1-2; no reliable D call. V dropped 0 bases and J dropped 0 bases, with 6 bases sitting between them. Per germline, CDR1 SGHRS and CDR2 YFSETQ. CDR3 length: 14 amino acids. The CDR3: CASSLGDPNYGYTF. In DNA form, the CDR3 reads TGCGCCAGCAGCTTGGGCGACCCTAACTATGGCTACACCTTC.

V usage is TRBV11-2 and J usage is TRBJ2-7; 7 nucleotides agree with TRBD2. CDR1 is SGHAT and CDR2 is FQNNGV in the germline V gene. The J segment lost 5 bases and the V segment lost 5 bases, leaving 9 bases of the junction unmatched. The CDR3 is 14 residues long. CDR3 amino acids: CASSPTNGRNEQYF. Written as DNA, the CDR3 is TGTGCCAGCAGCCCCACCAACGGGAGGAACGAGCAGTACTTC.

The rearrangement uses TRBV2 and TRBJ1-2; TRBD1 might be the D (5 bases). Germline CDR1 and CDR2: SNHLY and FYNNEI. Trimming stripped 9 bases from V and 1 base from J, with 15 bases between. The CDR3 is 14 amino acids. The CDR3 DNA reads as TGTGCCAGTCAGACAGACAGCGGTAACTATGGCTACACCTTC. It encodes CASQTDSGNYGYTF.

The V call is TRBV5-1, the J call TRBJ2-2, with a weak D call TRBD1 (5 bases). This CDR3 spans 20 amino acids. Per the germline V gene, CDR1 is SGHRS and CDR2 is YFSETQ. The V end was cut by 4 bases, the J end by 0 bases, with 25 bases between. CDR3 loop: CASSPRQGFNFNSNTGELFF. The CDR3 nucleotides read TGCGCCAGCAGCCCCCGGCAGGGTTTCAACTTCAACTCGAACACCGGGGAGCTGTTTTTT.

This clonotype was seen only a few times. The V and J genes are TRBV5-1 and TRBJ1-1; D call uncertain. The germline V gene encodes CDR1 SGHRS and CDR2 YFSETQ. The CDR3 is 12 residues long. V was clipped by 3 bases and J by 8 bases, with 11 bases between them. The CDR3 region is CASSSIGGEAFF. For the CDR3, the DNA is TGCGCCAGCAGCTCGATAGGAGGGGAAGCTTTCTTT.

This clonotype was detected a few times. The V and J genes are TRBV20-1 and TRBJ1-2, with TRBD1 identical over 8 bases. V trimming: 2 bases; J trimming: 2 bases; junction bases outside the gene matches: 10. Germline assignment: CDR1 DFQATT and CDR2 SNEGSKA (reference sequence). The CDR3 contains 16 residues. The CDR3 here is CSARPGGVLWNYGYTF. CDR3 DNA: TGCAGTGCTAGACCAGGGGGCGTGTTGTGGAACTATGGCTACACCTTC.

The chain couples TRBV2 to TRBJ1-5, with D possibly TRBD1 on 5 matching bases. V was pared by 8 bases and J by 8 bases, with 16 bases between. The CDR3 totals 13 residues. Germline V gene lookup returns CDR1 SNHLY and CDR2 FYNNEI. The CDR3 DNA reads as TGTGCCAGCCGGTGGCAGGGTCGCGAGCCCCAGCATTTT. It yields the protein CASRWQGREPQHF.

This clonotype turned up a few times. This chain joins TRBV24-1 and TRBJ2-1; TRBD1 aligns across 8 bases. The CDR3 has 16 residues. CDR1 and CDR2 (germline): KGHDR, SFDVKD. V lost 3 bases to trimming and J lost 2 bases; unmatched junction nucleotides: 5. The CDR3 protein is CATSDPGQETYNEQFF. The DNA for the CDR3 is TGTGCCACCAGTGATCCGGGACAGGAGACCTACAATGAGCAGTTCTTC.

This clonotype was seen repeatedly, ten times or more. The V and J genes are TRBV15 and TRBJ2-3; D remains ambiguous. CDR3 size: 12 residues. Germline values: CDR1 LNHNV, CDR2 YYDKDF (reference sequence). V lost 6 bases and J 5 bases, leaving 9 bases between the germline ends. Here the CDR3 reads CATRKDGDTQYF. The DNA of the CDR3 is TGTGCCACCAGGAAGGACGGAGATACGCAGTATTTT.

Concerning this clonotype itself: The junction and the germline gene differ at one end; a read error may be behind it. The chain joins TRBV3-1 to TRBJ2-1; 7 positions agree with TRBD2. CDR1 is LGHDT, CDR2 YNNKEL, per germline (reference sequence). The CDR3 totals 16 residues. CDR3 residues: CASSQVTAGAGNEKFF. The CDR3 nucleotides read TGTGCCAGCAGCCAGGTCACTGCGGGAGCAGGCAATGAGAAGTTCTTC.

The chain couples TRBV20-1 to TRBJ2-7; 11 nucleotides line up with TRBD2. The V segment lost 6 bases and the J segment 4 bases; nucleotides outside the gene matches: 8. The germline gives CDR1 DFQATT, CDR2 SNEGSKA (reference sequence). CDR3 length equals 14 residues. CDR3 bases: TGCAGTGCCTCCTCCGGGACTAGCGGTTACGAGCAGTACTTC. As protein: CSASSGTSGYEQYF.

This chain joins TRBV7-9 and TRBJ2-1; the D gene is possibly TRBD1 (6 bases). V was pared by 5 bases and J by 0 bases, with 14 bases between. This CDR3 is built from 16 residues. Germline assignment: CDR1 SEHNR and CDR2 FQNEAQ (reference sequence). The CDR3 DNA reads as TGTGCCAGCAGCCCTCGGGACACTAGCTCCTACAATGAGCAGTTCTTC. It yields the protein CASSPRDTSSYNEQFF.